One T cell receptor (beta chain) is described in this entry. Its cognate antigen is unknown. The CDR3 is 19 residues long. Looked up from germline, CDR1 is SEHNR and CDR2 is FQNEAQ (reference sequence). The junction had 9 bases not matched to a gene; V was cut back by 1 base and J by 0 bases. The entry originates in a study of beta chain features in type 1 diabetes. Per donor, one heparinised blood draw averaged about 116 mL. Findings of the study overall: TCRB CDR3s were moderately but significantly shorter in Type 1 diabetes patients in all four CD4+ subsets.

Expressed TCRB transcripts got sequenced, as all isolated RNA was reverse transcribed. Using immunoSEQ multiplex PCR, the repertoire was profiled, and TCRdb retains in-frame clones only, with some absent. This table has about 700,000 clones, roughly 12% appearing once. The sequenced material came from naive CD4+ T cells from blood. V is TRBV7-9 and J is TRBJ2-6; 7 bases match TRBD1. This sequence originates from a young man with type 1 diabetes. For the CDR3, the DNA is TGTGCCAGCAGCTTAGGTTTGTGGACAGGTAACTCTGGGGCCAACGTCCTGACTTTC. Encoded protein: CASSLGLWTGNSGANVLTF.